These 7 T cell receptor beta chains share one sample of origin, sequenced in a study of PD-L1 blockade in urothelial cancer. As for time point: pretreatment peripheral blood. Clones were sequenced by immunoSEQ multiplex PCR, and TCRdb holds only the in-frame ones, with some missing. In the table there are 65,000 to 90,000 clones, less than 90% of which are singletons. This sample comprised PBMCs, obtained around atezolizumab (anti-PD-L1) treatment. The receptors were gathered from a woman between 70 and 85 years old with urothelial cancer.

This clone was observed a few times. The chain recombines TRBV10-3 with TRBJ1-1, with TRBD1 matching over 8 bases. CDR3 length: 15 residues. Germline loops: CDR1 ENHRY, CDR2 SYGVKD. V trimming: 0 bases; J trimming: 1 base; junction bases outside the gene matches: 1. In DNA, the CDR3 is TGTGCCATCAGTGAGTCGACAGGGGAGAACACTGAAGCTTTCTTT. Amino acids: CAISESTGENTEAFF.

Concerning this clone: The same CDR3 also results from other DNA sequences found in this sample. This rearrangement joins TRBV7-8 to TRBJ1-1; D uncertain. Germline V gene lookup returns CDR1 SGHVS and CDR2 FQNEAQ. The CDR3 spans 13 residues. Trimming pared 6 bases from V and 1 base from J, leaving 9 bases between. The CDR3 reads CASSKTGNTEAFF. The CDR3 DNA reads as TGTGCCAGCAGTAAAACGGGGAACACTGAAGCTTTCTTT.

This rearrangement joins TRBV11-1 to TRBJ2-1; perhaps TRBD1 as D (6 bases). CDR1 and CDR2 (germline): SGHAT, FQDESV (reference sequence). The CDR3 sequence is 15 residues long. Trimming shortened V by 5 bases and J by 7 bases, and 18 bases separated the two germline ends. The CDR3 reads CASSRSRTDRNEQFF. The CDR3 DNA sequence: TGTGCCAGCAGCCGCTCCCGGACAGACAGGAATGAGCAGTTCTTC.

In this sample, this clone turned up a few times. The CDR3 DNA is TGTGCCAGCTCTTCAGCAGGTGGGGCCAGCAATGAGCAGTTCTTC. This encodes CASSSAGGASNEQFF. V is TRBV27 and J is TRBJ2-1; tentative D call: TRBD1 (5 bases). The CDR3 length is 15 residues. Looked up from germline, CDR1 is MNHEY and CDR2 is SMNVEV (reference sequence). With 8 bases removed from V and 6 bases from J, the gap between germline ends came to 20 bases.

This chain uses TRBV6-5 with TRBJ2-3; 7 bases align to TRBD1. Germline V lookup: CDR1 MNHEY, CDR2 SVGAGI. CDR3 length: 15 residues. Trimming cost V 0 bases and J 2 bases; bases outside gene matches: 2. The CDR3 DNA reads TGTGCCAGCAGTTACTCGGGACAGTTCACAGATACGCAGTATTTT. Its protein product is CASSYSGQFTDTQYF.

The V call is TRBV5-1, the J call TRBJ2-7, with a possible D match to TRBD2 (6 bases). There are 14 residues in the CDR3. Trimming pared 0 bases from V and 4 bases from J, leaving 11 bases between. CDR1 SGHRS and CDR2 YFSETQ come from the germline V gene. The CDR3 spells CASSLVGTSYEQYF. The CDR3 DNA sequence: TGCGCCAGCAGCTTGGTGGGGACTTCTTACGAGCAGTACTTC.

The gene calls are TRBV7-9 and TRBJ2-5; 7 bases agree with TRBD2. CDR1 SEHNR and CDR2 FQNEAQ come from the germline V gene (reference sequence). The CDR3 has 13 residues. V lost 7 bases to trimming and J lost 1 base; unmatched junction nucleotides: 3. The DNA for the CDR3 is TGTGCCAGCATCCCTAGCGGCCAAGAGACCCAGTACTTC. Protein: CASIPSGQETQYF.